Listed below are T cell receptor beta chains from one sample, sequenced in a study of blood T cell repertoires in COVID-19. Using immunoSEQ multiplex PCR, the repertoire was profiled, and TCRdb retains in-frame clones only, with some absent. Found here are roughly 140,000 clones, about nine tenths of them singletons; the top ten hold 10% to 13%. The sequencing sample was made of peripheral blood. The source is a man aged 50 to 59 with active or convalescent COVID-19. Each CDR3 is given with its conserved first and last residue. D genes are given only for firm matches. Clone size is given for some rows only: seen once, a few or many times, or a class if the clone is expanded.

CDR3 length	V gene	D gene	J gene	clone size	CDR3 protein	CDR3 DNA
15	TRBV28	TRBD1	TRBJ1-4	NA	CASSTRDSPNEKLFF	TGTGCCAGCAGTACCCGGGACAGCCCTAATGAAAAACTGTTTTTT
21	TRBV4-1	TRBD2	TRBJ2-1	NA	CASSQEGTSGSTLSSYNEQFF	TGCGCCAGCAGCCAAGAGGGTACTAGCGGTTCGACCTTGAGCTCCTACAATGAGCAGTTCTTC
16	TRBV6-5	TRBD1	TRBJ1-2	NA	CASSYHRGHSNYGYTF	TGTGCCAGCAGTTATCACAGGGGGCACTCTAACTATGGCTACACCTTC
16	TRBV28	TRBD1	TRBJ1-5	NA	CASRLPGTGRNQPQHF	TGTGCCAGCAGACTACCCGGGACAGGACGCAATCAGCCCCAGCATTTT
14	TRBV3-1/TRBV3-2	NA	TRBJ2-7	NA	CASSQAGVGYEQYF	TGTGCCAGCAGCCAAGCGGGGGTGGGCTACGAGCAGTACTTC
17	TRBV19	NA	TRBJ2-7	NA	CASSASFSGGTLYEQYF	TGTGCCAGTAGTGCCTCGTTCTCGGGCGGGACTCTCTACGAGCAGTACTTC
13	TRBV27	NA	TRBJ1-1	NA	CASSLHLNTEAFF	TGTGCCAGCAGTTTACACTTAAACACTGAAGCTTTCTTT
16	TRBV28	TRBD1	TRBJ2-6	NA	CASSARGQGRANVLTF	TGTGCCAGCAGTGCCCGAGGACAGGGTAGGGCCAACGTCCTGACTTTC
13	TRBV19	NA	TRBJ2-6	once	CATSPPGANVLTF	TGTGCCACGTCTCCTCCTGGGGCCAACGTCCTGACTTTC
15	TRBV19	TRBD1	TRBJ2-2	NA	CASRNRQGWTGELFF	TGTGCCAGTAGAAACCGACAGGGTTGGACCGGGGAGCTGTTTTTT
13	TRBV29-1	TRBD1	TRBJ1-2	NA	CSARDREYYGYTF	TGCAGCGCAAGGGACAGGGAATACTATGGCTACACCTTC
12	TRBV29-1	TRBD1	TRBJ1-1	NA	CSVRGPNTEAFF	TGCAGCGTTAGGGGGCCGAACACTGAAGCTTTCTTT
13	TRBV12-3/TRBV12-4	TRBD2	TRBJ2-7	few	CASSGAGAYEQYF	TGTGCCAGCAGCGGAGCGGGAGCCTACGAGCAGTACTTC
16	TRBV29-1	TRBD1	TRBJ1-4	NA	CSVEGGTGGYGKKLFF	TGCAGCGTTGAAGGAGGGACAGGGGGCTACGGGAAAAAACTGTTTTTT
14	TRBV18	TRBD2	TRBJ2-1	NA	CASSPGGPGGEQFF	TGTGCCAGCTCACCGGGGGGTCCGGGAGGCGAGCAGTTCTTC
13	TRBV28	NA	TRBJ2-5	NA	CASSLSRLETQYF	TGTGCCAGCAGTTTGTCCAGGTTAGAGACCCAGTACTTC
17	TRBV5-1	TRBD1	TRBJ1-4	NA	CASSLAGTGGLNEKLFF	TGCGCCAGCAGCTTGGCTGGGACAGGGGGCCTTAATGAAAAACTGTTTTTT
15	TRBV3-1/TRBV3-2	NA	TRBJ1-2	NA	CASSSTISVNYGYTF	TGTGCCAGCAGCTCCACTATCAGCGTTAACTATGGCTACACCTTC